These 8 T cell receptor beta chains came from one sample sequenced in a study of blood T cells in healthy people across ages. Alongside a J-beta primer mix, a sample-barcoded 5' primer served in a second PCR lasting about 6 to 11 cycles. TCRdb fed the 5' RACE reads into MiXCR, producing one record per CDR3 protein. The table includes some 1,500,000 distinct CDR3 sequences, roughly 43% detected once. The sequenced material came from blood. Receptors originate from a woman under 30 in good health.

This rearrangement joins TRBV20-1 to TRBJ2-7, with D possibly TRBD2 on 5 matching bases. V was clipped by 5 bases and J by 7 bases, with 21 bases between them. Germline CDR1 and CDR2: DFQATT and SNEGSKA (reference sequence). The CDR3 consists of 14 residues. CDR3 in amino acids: CSAPILVPGGEQYF. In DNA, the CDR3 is TGCAGTGCTCCGATACTCGTCCCAGGAGGTGAGCAGTACTTC.

CDR3 bases: TGTGCCAGCAGCGGCCAAGGGGGTCCTAGCACAGATACGCAGTATTTT. It translates to CASSGQGGPSTDTQYF. V usage is TRBV9 and J usage is TRBJ2-3; possible D gene TRBD1, 6 bases. Germline V CDR1 and CDR2: SGDLS, YYNGEE. The CDR3 loop spans 16 amino acids. The V end lost 3 bases, the J end lost 0 bases, and 14 bases lay between the germline ends.

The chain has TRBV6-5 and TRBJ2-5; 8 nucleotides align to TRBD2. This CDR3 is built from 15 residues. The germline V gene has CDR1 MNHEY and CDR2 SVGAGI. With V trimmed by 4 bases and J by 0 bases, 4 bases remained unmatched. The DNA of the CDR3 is TGTGCCAGCAGTTCCGTAGCGGGGTACCAAGAGACCCAGTACTTC. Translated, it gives CASSSVAGYQETQYF.

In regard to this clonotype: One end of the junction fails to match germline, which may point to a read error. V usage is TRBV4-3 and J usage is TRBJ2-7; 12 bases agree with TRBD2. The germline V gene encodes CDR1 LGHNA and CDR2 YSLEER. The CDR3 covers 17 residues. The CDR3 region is CASSQASGRATFYEQHF. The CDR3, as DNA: TGCGCCAGCAGCCAAGCTAGCGGGAGGGCCACTTTTTACGAGCAGCACTTC.

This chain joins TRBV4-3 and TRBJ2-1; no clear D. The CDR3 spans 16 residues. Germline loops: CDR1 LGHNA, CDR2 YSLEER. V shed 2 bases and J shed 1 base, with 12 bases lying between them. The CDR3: CASSQRAAVSYNEQFF. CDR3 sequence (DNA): TGCGCCAGCAGCCAACGGGCCGCAGTATCCTACAATGAGCAGTTCTTC.

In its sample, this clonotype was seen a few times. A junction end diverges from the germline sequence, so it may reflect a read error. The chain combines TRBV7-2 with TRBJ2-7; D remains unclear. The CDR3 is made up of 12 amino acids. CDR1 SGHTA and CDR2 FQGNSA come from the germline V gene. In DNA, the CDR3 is TGTGCCGGCAGCTTAGCAGGTTACGAGCAGTACTTC. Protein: CAGSLAGYEQYF. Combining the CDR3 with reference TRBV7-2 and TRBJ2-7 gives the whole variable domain GAGVSQSPSNKVTEKGKDVELRCDPISGHTALYWYRQSLGQGLEFLIYFQGNSAPDKSGLPSDRFSAERTGGSVSTLTIQRTQQEDSAVYLCAGSLAGYEQYFGPGTRLTVT.

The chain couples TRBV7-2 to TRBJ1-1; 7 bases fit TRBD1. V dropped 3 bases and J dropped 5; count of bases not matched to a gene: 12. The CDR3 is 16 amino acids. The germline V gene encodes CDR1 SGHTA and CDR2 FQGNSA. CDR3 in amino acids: CASSFRPGSTGTEAFF. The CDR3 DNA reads TGTGCCAGCAGCTTTCGCCCAGGGTCGACAGGGACTGAAGCTTTCTTT.

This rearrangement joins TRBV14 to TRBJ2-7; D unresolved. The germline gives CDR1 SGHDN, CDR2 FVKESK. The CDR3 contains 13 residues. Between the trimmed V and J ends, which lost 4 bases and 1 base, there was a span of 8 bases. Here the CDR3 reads CASSPKNSYEQYF. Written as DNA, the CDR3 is TGTGCCAGCAGCCCAAAGAATTCCTACGAGCAGTACTTC.